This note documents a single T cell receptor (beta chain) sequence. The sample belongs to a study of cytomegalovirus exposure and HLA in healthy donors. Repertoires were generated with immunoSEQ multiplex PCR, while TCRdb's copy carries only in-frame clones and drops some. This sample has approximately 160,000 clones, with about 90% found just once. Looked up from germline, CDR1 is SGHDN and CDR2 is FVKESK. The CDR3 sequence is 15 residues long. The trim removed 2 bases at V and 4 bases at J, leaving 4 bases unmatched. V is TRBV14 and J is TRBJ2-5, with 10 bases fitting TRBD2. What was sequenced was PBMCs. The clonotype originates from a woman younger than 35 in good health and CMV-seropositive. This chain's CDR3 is CASSQMSGRGETQYF. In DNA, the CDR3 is TGTGCCAGCAGCCAAATGAGCGGGAGGGGAGAGACCCAGTACTTC. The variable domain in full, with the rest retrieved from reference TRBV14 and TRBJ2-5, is EAGVTQFPSHSVIEKGQTVTLRCDPISGHDNLYWYRRVMGKEIKFLLHFVKESKQDESGMPNNRFLAERTGGTYSTLKVQPAELEDSGVYFCASSQMSGRGETQYFGPGTRLLVL.